Below are 14 T cell receptor beta chains sequenced from a single sample in a study of shared clonotypes between healthy human individuals. This table comes from immunoSEQ multiplex PCR, and its TCRdb copy is limited to in-frame clones, with some not included. The sample shows about 520,000 clones, around 85% of them seen only once. Sequencing used PBMCs. The receptors stem from a middle-aged woman in good health. Some clones in this sample may be carry-over from other donors' samples.

Comment on this clone: This likely reflects a read error, since a far larger clone is one base away. V is TRBV11-2 and J is TRBJ1-1; D gene ambiguous. The CDR3 runs to 13 residues. Germline V gene data show CDR1 as SGHAT and CDR2 as FQNNGV. The CDR3 loop reads CARSLGSPTEAFF. For the CDR3, the DNA is TGTGCCCGCAGCTTAGGGTCCCCCACTGAAGCTTTCTTT.

The rearrangement uses TRBV10-3 and TRBJ2-3; D may be TRBD1 (5 bases). The V and J ends lost 4 bases and 9 bases respectively, with 14 bases between them. This CDR3 has 13 amino acids. Germline loops: CDR1 ENHRY, CDR2 SYGVKD. The CDR3 sequence is CAISGEVAGTQYF. The DNA for the CDR3 is TGTGCCATCAGTGGAGAAGTAGCAGGGACGCAGTATTTT.

A remark on this clone: This likely came from a read error, as a far larger clone is one base away. This chain links TRBV7-2 with TRBJ1-1; TRBD1 aligns across 7 bases. The V gene's germline CDR1 is SGHTA and CDR2 FQGNSA. The CDR3 length is 13 residues. The CDR3: CACRRGLNTEDFF. The CDR3 DNA is TGTGCCTGCAGGAGGGGGCTGAACACTGAAGATTTCTTT.

This chain links TRBV28 with TRBJ2-5; 7 nucleotides line up with TRBD2. The CDR3 is 15 amino acids. V dropped 6 bases and J dropped 5; count of bases not matched to a gene: 12. Germline CDR1 reads MDHEN; CDR2 reads SYDVKM. CDR3 DNA: TGTGCCAGCAGCCCCGCAGGCGGGAGTAGGGAGACCCAGTACTTC. Amino acid sequence: CASSPAGGSRETQYF.

This clone was detected once. This probably arose from a read error, given a far larger clone one base away. The chain combines TRBV9 with TRBJ2-2; TRBD2 aligns across 13 bases. CDR1 and CDR2 from the germline V gene are SGDLS and YYNGEE. This CDR3 has 18 amino acids. CDR3 region: CASSAELAGGPFTGELSF. DNA for the CDR3: TGTGCCAGCAGCGCGGAACTAGCGGGAGGGCCATTTACCGGGGAGCTGTCTTTT.

In the case of this clone: One end of the junction is discordant with germline, which a read error may explain. The V call is TRBV11-1, the J call TRBJ1-5, with D maybe TRBD1 (6 bases). In germline, CDR1 is SGHAT, CDR2 FQDESV (reference sequence). This CDR3 is 14 amino acids long. Here the CDR3 DNA reads TGTGCCAGAAGCTTAGGGGGGGGTAATCAGCCCCAGCATTTT. Residues: CARSLGGGNQPQHF. Full variable domain (missing parts from reference TRBV11-1 and TRBJ1-5): EAEVAQSPRYKITEKSQAVAFWCDPISGHATLYWYRQILGQGPELLVQFQDESVVDDSQLPKDRFSAERLKGVDSTLKIQPAELGDSAMYLCARSLGGGNQPQHFGDGTRLSIL.

The chain links TRBV19 to TRBJ2-1, with 7 bases matching TRBD1. The CDR3 runs 16 residues. Trimming cost V 4 bases and J 0 bases; bases outside gene matches: 6. Germline assignment: CDR1 LNHDA and CDR2 SQIVND (reference sequence). CDR3 in amino acids: CASSTQTGHSYNEQFF. For the CDR3, the DNA is TGTGCCAGTAGTACCCAGACAGGGCACTCCTACAATGAGCAGTTCTTC.

Concerning this clone itself: It differs at one base from a far larger clone, so likely a read error. Distinct nucleotide sequences in the sample also encode this CDR3. This sequence joins TRBV2 and TRBJ2-2, with D perhaps being TRBD1 or TRBD2 (5 bases each). From germline, CDR1 is SNHLY and CDR2 FYNNEI. CDR3 size: 16 residues. The CDR3 bases are TGTGCCAGCAGTGAACAGGGAATTACGAACACCGGGGAGCTGTTTTTC. It codes for CASSEQGITNTGELFF.

A note on this clone: A read error is likely here: a far larger clone is one base away. The rearrangement joins TRBV6-6 to TRBJ2-7; D is possibly TRBD1 (5 bases). CDR1 is MNHNY, CDR2 SVGAGI, per germline (reference sequence). This CDR3 is built from 14 residues. Trimming took 6 bases from V and 8 from J, leaving 20 bases between them. Here the CDR3 reads CASRELRRLDKQYF. CDR3 sequence (DNA): TGTGCCAGCAGGGAGCTACGTCGGTTGGACAAGCAGTACTTC.

This clone was counted a few times. A clone one base away is much larger, so this may be a read error. The rearrangement joins TRBV6-6 to TRBJ2-7; D gene ambiguous. CDR1 and CDR2 (germline): MNHNY, SVGAGI (reference sequence). Between the trimmed V and J ends, which lost 0 bases and 12 bases, there was a span of 21 bases. This CDR3 has 15 residues. CDR3 sequence (DNA): TGTGCCAGCAGTTACTCGATTGATTCTCCCGAAAACTTGTACTTC. Encoded protein: CASSYSIDSPENLYF.

V is TRBV27 and J is TRBJ2-1; 7 bases fit TRBD1. CDR3 length equals 15 residues. With V trimmed by 6 bases and J by 0 bases, 5 bases remained unmatched. Looked up from germline, CDR1 is MNHEY and CDR2 is SMNVEV (reference sequence). The CDR3 loop is CASSPDRDSYNEQFF. Here the CDR3 DNA reads TGTGCCAGCAGCCCCGACAGGGACTCCTACAATGAGCAGTTCTTC.

The chain carries TRBV11-2 and TRBJ2-1; no definite D call. This CDR3 region has 12 residues. The germline V and J ends were trimmed by 4 bases and 8 bases, with 9 bases remaining between them. Germline values: CDR1 SGHAT, CDR2 FQNNGV. The CDR3 reads CASSSLTYEQFF. CDR3 DNA sequence: TGTGCCAGCAGCTCCTTAACCTATGAGCAGTTCTTC.

The chain links TRBV7-9 to TRBJ1-2; 8 nucleotides match TRBD1. Trimming cost V 3 bases and J 4 bases; bases outside gene matches: 4. This CDR3 region has 14 residues. The germline V gene has CDR1 SEHNR and CDR2 FQNEAQ (reference sequence). The CDR3 coding sequence is TGTGCCAGCAGCTTGGACAGGGAGGTCTATGGCTACACCTTC. This gives the protein CASSLDREVYGYTF.

This clone occurred once. The rearrangement joins TRBV11-2 to TRBJ2-1; 8 bases are a match to TRBD2. Germline lookup yields CDR1 SGHAT and CDR2 FQNNGV. The CDR3 contains 14 residues. Trimming took 5 bases from V and 10 from J; bases not matched to a gene: 10. CDR3 DNA sequence: TGTGCCAGCAGCCGGCGACTAGCGTTGGGGGAGCAGTTCTTC. It specifies CASSRRLALGEQFF.